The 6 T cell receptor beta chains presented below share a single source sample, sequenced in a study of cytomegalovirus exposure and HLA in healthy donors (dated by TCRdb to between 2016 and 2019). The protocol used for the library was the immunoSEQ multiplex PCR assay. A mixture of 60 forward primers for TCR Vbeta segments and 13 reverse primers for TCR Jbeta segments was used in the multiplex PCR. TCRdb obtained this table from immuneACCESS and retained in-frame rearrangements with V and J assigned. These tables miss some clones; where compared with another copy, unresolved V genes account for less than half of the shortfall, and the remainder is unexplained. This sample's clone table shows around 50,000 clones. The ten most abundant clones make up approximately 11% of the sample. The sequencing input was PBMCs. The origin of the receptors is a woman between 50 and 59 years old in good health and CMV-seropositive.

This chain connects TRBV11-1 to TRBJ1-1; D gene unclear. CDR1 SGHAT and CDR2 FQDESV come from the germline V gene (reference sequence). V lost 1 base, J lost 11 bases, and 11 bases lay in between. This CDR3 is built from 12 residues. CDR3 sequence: CASSLVPGSAFF. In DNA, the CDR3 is TGTGCCAGCAGCTTAGTGCCGGGTTCGGCTTTCTTT.

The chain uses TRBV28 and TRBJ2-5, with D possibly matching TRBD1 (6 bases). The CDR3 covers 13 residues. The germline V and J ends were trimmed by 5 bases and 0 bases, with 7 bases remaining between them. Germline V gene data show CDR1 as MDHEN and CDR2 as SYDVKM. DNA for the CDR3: TGTGCCAGCAGTCCAGGGGACCAAGAGACCCAGTACTTC. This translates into CASSPGDQETQYF. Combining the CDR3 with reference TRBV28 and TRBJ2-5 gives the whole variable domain DVKVTQSSRYLVKRTGEKVFLECVQDMDHENMFWYRQDPGLGLRLIYFSYDVKMKEKGDIPEGYSVSREKKERFSLILESASTNQTSMYLCASSPGDQETQYFGPGTRLLVL.

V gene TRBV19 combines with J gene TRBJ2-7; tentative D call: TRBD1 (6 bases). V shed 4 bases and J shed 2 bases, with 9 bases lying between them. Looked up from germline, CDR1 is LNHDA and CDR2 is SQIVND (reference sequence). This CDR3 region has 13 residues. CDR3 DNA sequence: TGTGCCAGTAGTACCGACAGGACCTACGAGCAGTACTTC. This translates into CASSTDRTYEQYF. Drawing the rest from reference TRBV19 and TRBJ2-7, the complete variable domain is DGGITQSPKYLFRKEGQNVTLSCEQNLNHDAMYWYRQDPGQGLRLIYYSQIVNDFQKGDIAEGYSVSREKKESFPLTVTSAQKNPTAFYLCASSTDRTYEQYFGPGTRLTVT.

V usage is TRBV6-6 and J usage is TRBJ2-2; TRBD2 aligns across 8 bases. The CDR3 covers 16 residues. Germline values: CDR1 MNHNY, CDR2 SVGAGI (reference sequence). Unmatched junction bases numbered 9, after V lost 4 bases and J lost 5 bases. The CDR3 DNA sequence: TGTGCCAGCAGTTCTCGATTAGCGGGAAGGACCGGGGAGCTGTTTTTT. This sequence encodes CASSSRLAGRTGELFF.

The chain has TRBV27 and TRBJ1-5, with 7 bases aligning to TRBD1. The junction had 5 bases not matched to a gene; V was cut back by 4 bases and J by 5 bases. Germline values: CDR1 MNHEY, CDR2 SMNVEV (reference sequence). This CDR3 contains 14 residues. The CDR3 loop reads CASSSRQGHQPQHF. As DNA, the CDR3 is TGTGCCAGCAGTTCCCGACAGGGTCATCAGCCCCAGCATTTT.

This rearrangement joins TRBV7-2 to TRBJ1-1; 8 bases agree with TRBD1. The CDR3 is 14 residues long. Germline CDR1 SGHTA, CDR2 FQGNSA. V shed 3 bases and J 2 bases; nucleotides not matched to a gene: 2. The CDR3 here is CASSLTGVNTEAFF. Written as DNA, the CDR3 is TGTGCCAGCAGCTTGACAGGGGTCAACACTGAAGCTTTCTTT.